This TCR beta chain was profiled in a study of blood T cell repertoires in COVID-19. Study-level information: Sites across the United States, Italy and Spain contributed samples from acute and convalescent COVID-19. PBMCs, B-cell-depleted T cells, or T cells provided the cDNA or gDNA that made up the material.

The assay was immunoSEQ multiplex PCR, and TCRdb's table has in-frame clones only and misses some. The sample lists 200,000 or so clones; around 85% were seen once. Germline V gene sequence: CDR1 SGHRS, CDR2 YFSETQ. The length of the CDR3 is 15 residues. Losses at the gene ends were 0 bases for V and 6 bases for J; bases not matched to a gene: 7. Seattle researchers signed up patients amid active infection and tracked them longitudinally. This clonotype was sampled from a person aged 70 to 79 with COVID-19, enrolled during active disease. The V call is TRBV5-1, the J call TRBJ2-7; 9 bases match TRBD1. Input material: peripheral blood. The CDR3 DNA follows: TGCGCCAGCAGCTTGGGGGACAGGGCTAAGAGCGAGCAGTACTTC. It encodes CASSLGDRAKSEQYF.